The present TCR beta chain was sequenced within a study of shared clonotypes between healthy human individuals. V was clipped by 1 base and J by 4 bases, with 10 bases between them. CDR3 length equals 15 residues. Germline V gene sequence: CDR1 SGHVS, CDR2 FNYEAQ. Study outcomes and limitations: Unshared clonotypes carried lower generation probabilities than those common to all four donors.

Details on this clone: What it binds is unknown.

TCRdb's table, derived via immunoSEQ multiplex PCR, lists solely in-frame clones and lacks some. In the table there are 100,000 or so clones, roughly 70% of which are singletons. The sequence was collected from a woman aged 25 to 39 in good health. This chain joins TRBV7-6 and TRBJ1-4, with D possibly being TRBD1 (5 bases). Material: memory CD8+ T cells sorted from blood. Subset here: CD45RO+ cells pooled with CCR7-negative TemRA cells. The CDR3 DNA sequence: TGTGCCAGCAGCTTAGGGTTACAGGTTAATGAAAAACTGTTTTTT. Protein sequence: CASSLGLQVNEKLFF.